This passage covers 4 T cell receptor beta chains from one sample sequenced in a study of beta chain features in type 1 diabetes (dated by TCRdb to the late 2010s). The method was the immunoSEQ multiplex PCR assay. The entire isolated RNA was reverse transcribed using the High Capacity cDNA Reverse Transcription Kit, and thus expressed TCRB transcripts were sequenced. The table was pulled from immuneACCESS by TCRdb, which kept in-frame rearrangements only. Such tables lose some clones; where checked, under half of the loss comes from unresolved V genes, and the rest has no known cause. The sample has around 100,000 clones on record, 25% to 30% of them singletons. Roughly 0.5% of the sample lies in the top ten. These receptors' targets are unknown. The full study reports these points: In all four CD4+ subsets, TCRB CDR3 length was moderately but significantly shorter in type 1 diabetes patients.

Sequenced sample: central memory CD4+ T cells from blood. These receptors were taken from a woman under 30 with type 1 diabetes.

The chain links TRBV5-6 to TRBJ2-3; 8 positions agree with TRBD1. Germline V gene sequence: CDR1 SGHDT, CDR2 YYEEEE. J lost 2 bases, V lost 4 bases, and 9 bases had no gene match. The CDR3 contains 16 residues. The CDR3 nucleotides are TGTGCCAGCAGCACGGGACAGGACATAGTCACAGATACGCAGTATTTT. Translation gives CASSTGQDIVTDTQYF.

The J gene is TRBJ2-5, the V gene TRBV14; 8 bases are a match to TRBD2. This CDR3 contains 16 residues. V shed 2 bases and J 3 bases; nucleotides not matched to a gene: 8. Germline CDR1 SGHDN, CDR2 FVKESK. This CDR3 reads CASSQRSPGGKETQYF. The CDR3 DNA follows: TGTGCCAGCAGCCAACGAAGTCCGGGGGGGAAAGAGACCCAGTACTTC. Full variable domain (remainder filled in from reference TRBV14 and TRBJ2-5): EAGVTQFPSHSVIEKGQTVTLRCDPISGHDNLYWYRRVMGKEIKFLLHFVKESKQDESGMPNNRFLAERTGGTYSTLKVQPAELEDSGVYFCASSQRSPGGKETQYFGPGTRLLVL.

The chain uses TRBV6-1 and TRBJ1-2; D might be TRBD1 (5 bases). Germline values: CDR1 MNHNS, CDR2 SASEGT. V gave up 6 bases and J gave up 8 bases, with 13 bases separating them. This CDR3 has 12 residues. This CDR3 is CASSRGGEGYTF. DNA for the CDR3: TGTGCCAGCAGCCGGGGAGGGGAAGGCTACACCTTC.

The J gene is TRBJ1-3, the V gene TRBV28; D is unresolved. CDR3 length: 14 amino acids. V was pared by 5 bases and J by 0 bases, with 8 bases between. Germline V gene sequence: CDR1 MDHEN, CDR2 SYDVKM. Here the CDR3 DNA reads TGTGCCAGCAGTAACCGGGGCTCTGGAAACACCATATATTTT. This encodes CASSNRGSGNTIYF.